These 23 T cell receptor beta chains were sequenced from one sample in a study of blood T cell repertoires in COVID-19 (dated by TCRdb to 2018 to 2021). The library was built by means of the immunoSEQ multiplex PCR assay. Drawn from immuneACCESS, this table holds only the in-frame rearrangements with V and J called that TCRdb kept. Clones are partly lost; checked studies trace under half to an unresolved V gene and leave the rest unexplained. This sample lists hundreds of thousands of clones; around 85% were detected once. 7.2% of the sample belongs to the ten largest clones. Sequencing was performed on peripheral blood. All receptors come from a human donor in a cohort sampled during active COVID-19.

This sequence joins TRBV11-2 and TRBJ2-7; no clear D gene. In germline, CDR1 is SGHAT, CDR2 FQNNGV. This CDR3 is 15 amino acids long. V was cut by 3 bases and J by 4 bases, with 16 bases left in between. CDR3 in amino acids: CASSLVSRIRYEQYF. The DNA of the CDR3 is TGTGCCAGCAGCTTGGTTTCGAGGATAAGATACGAGCAGTACTTC. Full variable domain (remainder filled in from reference TRBV11-2 and TRBJ2-7): EAGVAQSPRYKIIEKRQSVAFWCNPISGHATLYWYQQILGQGPKLLIQFQNNGVVDDSQLPKDRFSAERLKGVDSTLKIQPAKLEDSAVYLCASSLVSRIRYEQYFGPGTRLTVT.

V is TRBV2 and J is TRBJ1-1; D is perhaps TRBD1 (5 bases). The germline gives CDR1 SNHLY, CDR2 FYNNEI. CDR3 length equals 13 residues. The V end lost 6 bases, the J end lost 2 bases, and 10 bases lay between the germline ends. The DNA of the CDR3 is TGTGCCAGCAGAGCCAGGGAAAACACTGAAGCTTTCTTT. Its translation: CASRARENTEAFF.

The chain uses TRBV24-1 and TRBJ2-7, with D maybe TRBD2 (6 bases). In germline, CDR1 is KGHDR, CDR2 SFDVKD. Trimming took 2 bases from V and 3 from J, leaving 16 bases between them. The CDR3 length is 16 residues. The CDR3 sequence is CATSDSHRGFDYEQYF. The CDR3 nucleotides are TGTGCCACCAGTGATTCGCACCGGGGGTTCGACTACGAGCAGTACTTC.

This chain connects TRBV19 to TRBJ2-2, with 7 bases matching TRBD1. This CDR3 is built from 13 residues. Trimming cost V 6 bases and J 4 bases; bases outside gene matches: 2. CDR1 LNHDA and CDR2 SQIVND come from the germline V gene (reference sequence). This CDR3 is CASRKGATGELFF. CDR3 bases: TGTGCCAGTAGGAAGGGGGCCACCGGGGAGCTGTTTTTT.

The chain carries TRBV11-3 and TRBJ1-1; 7 bases agree with TRBD1. The length of the CDR3 is 14 residues. Germline V gene lookup returns CDR1 SGHNT and CDR2 YENEEA. J lost 3 bases, V lost 5 bases, and 6 bases had no gene match. The CDR3 here is CASSEGQSYTEAFF. In DNA form, the CDR3 reads TGTGCCAGCAGCGAGGGACAGTCTTACACTGAAGCTTTCTTT.

The chain is built from TRBV6-2 or TRBV6-3 and TRBJ2-2; the match to TRBD1 covers 8 bases. The CDR3 has 14 amino acids. The V gene end was trimmed by 5 bases and the J gene end by 5 bases; junction bases not matched to a gene: 4. CDR1 MNHEY and CDR2 SVGEGT come from the germline V gene. The CDR3 DNA sequence: TGTGCCAGCAGTGACAGGGGTGAGACCGGGGAGCTGTTTTTT. Protein product: CASSDRGETGELFF.

This sequence joins TRBV30 and TRBJ1-1, with D possibly matching TRBD1 (5 bases). V was trimmed by 4 bases and J by 7 bases, leaving 13 bases between them. This CDR3 is built from 12 residues. From germline, CDR1 is GTSNPN and CDR2 SVGIG (reference sequence). The CDR3: CAWTGGANEAFF. The CDR3 bases are TGTGCCTGGACGGGCGGGGCCAATGAAGCTTTCTTT.

This chain links TRBV2 with TRBJ2-7, with 11 bases identical to TRBD1. V lost 2 bases, J lost 5 bases, and 8 bases stayed unmatched. Looked up from germline, CDR1 is SNHLY and CDR2 is FYNNEI. This CDR3 is built from 16 residues. CDR3 residues: CASSERVRTGGHEQYF. In DNA, the CDR3 is TGTGCCAGCAGTGAAAGGGTGAGGACAGGGGGCCACGAGCAGTACTTC.

This clone occurred many times. The rearrangement links TRBV6-1 to TRBJ1-5; D not certain. CDR1 and CDR2 from the germline V gene are MNHNS and SASEGT. The CDR3 length is 16 residues. V lost 2 bases and J lost 1, with 12 bases in between. The CDR3 DNA reads as TGTGCCAGCAGTGAAATTTTGACAAACAGCAATCAGCCCCAGCATTTT. This encodes CASSEILTNSNQPQHF.

This clone was seen only once. V gene TRBV5-4 combines with J gene TRBJ1-1, with 8 bases matching TRBD1. This CDR3 is built from 15 residues. V lost 4 bases to trimming and J lost 0 bases; unmatched junction nucleotides: 5. CDR1 is SGHNT, CDR2 YYREEE, per germline (reference sequence). The CDR3 here is CASSPGQDMNTEAFF. The CDR3 nucleotides are TGTGCCAGCAGCCCGGGACAGGATATGAACACTGAAGCTTTCTTT.

The chain joins TRBV6-5 to TRBJ2-1; no reliable D call. Germline CDR1 is MNHEY and CDR2 is SVGAGI. This CDR3 is 13 amino acids long. Trimming removed 5 bases from V and 7 bases from J, with 12 bases in between. The CDR3, as DNA: TGTGCCAGCAGTCTTATAGCCGAAAATGAGCAGTTCTTC. Protein sequence: CASSLIAENEQFF.

The genes are TRBV18 and TRBJ1-1; D perhaps matches TRBD1 (5 bases). Trimming cost V 6 bases and J 4 bases, with 18 bases left between them. CDR1 is KGHSH and CDR2 is LQKENI in the germline V gene. The CDR3 covers 15 residues. CDR3 DNA sequence: TGTGCCAGCTCCCCCAGTCCGGGGGTGGGCACTGAAGCTTTCTTT. This codes for CASSPSPGVGTEAFF.

Points on this clone: Other DNA sequences in this sample translate to the same CDR3. J is TRBJ2-5 and V is TRBV3-1 (or the pseudogene TRBV3-2); D perhaps matches TRBD1 (6 bases). V shed 1 base and J shed 2 bases, with 8 bases lying between them. The CDR3 loop spans 14 amino acids. CDR1 and CDR2 from the germline V gene are LGHDT and YNNKEL (reference sequence). The DNA of the CDR3 is TGTGCCAGCAGCCAAGCCCAGGGGCAAGAGACCCAGTACTTC. This gives the protein CASSQAQGQETQYF.

This clone was observed a single time. The V gene is TRBV20-1, the J gene TRBJ2-2; D gene ambiguous. V was shortened by 6 bases and J by 0 bases, with 2 bases between the two germline ends. CDR1 and CDR2 from the germline V gene are DFQATT and SNEGSKA (reference sequence). This CDR3 spans 11 amino acids. Here the CDR3 reads CSAANTGELFF. In nucleotides, the CDR3 is TGCAGTGCCGCGAACACCGGGGAGCTGTTTTTT.

This sequence joins TRBV19 and TRBJ1-3; tentative D call: TRBD1 (6 bases). This CDR3 comprises 15 residues. In germline, CDR1 is LNHDA, CDR2 SQIVND (reference sequence). V was cut by 4 bases and J by 0 bases, with 10 bases left in between. CDR3 nucleotide sequence: TGTGCCAGTAGTACCGGACAGTTCTCTGGAAACACCATATATTTT. Protein sequence: CASSTGQFSGNTIYF.

The chain is built from TRBV4-2 and TRBJ1-4; perhaps TRBD1 as D (6 bases). Germline V gene data show CDR1 as LGHNA and CDR2 as YNFKEQ. The CDR3 contains 17 residues. V was clipped by 4 bases and J by 8 bases, with 23 bases between them. CDR3 DNA sequence: TGTGCCAGCAGCCCGTGGGGACATTGGCCACCCTTGGAAAAACTGTTTTTT. This gives the protein CASSPWGHWPPLEKLFF.

The chain has TRBV6-6 and TRBJ2-7; 8 bases match TRBD1. V was pared by 5 bases and J by 2 bases, with 5 bases of the junction left unmatched. Germline CDR1 MNHNY, CDR2 SVGAGI (reference sequence). This CDR3 comprises 14 residues. CDR3 protein: CASSLGRGPYEQYF. CDR3 coding DNA: TGTGCCAGCAGTCTCGGCAGGGGGCCCTACGAGCAGTACTTC.

The rearrangement joins TRBV6-5 to TRBJ2-1; D call uncertain. CDR1 is MNHEY and CDR2 is SVGAGI in the germline V gene. The length of the CDR3 is 13 residues. V was cut by 5 bases and J by 7 bases, with 12 bases left in between. The CDR3 is CASSPRSDNEQFF. CDR3 coding DNA: TGTGCCAGCAGTCCCCGGAGCGATAATGAGCAGTTCTTC.

This clone was seen only a few times. J is TRBJ2-2 and V is TRBV24-1; possibly TRBD2 for D (7 bases). The CDR3 has 16 amino acids. In germline, CDR1 is KGHDR, CDR2 SFDVKD. The V end lost 3 bases, the J end lost 1 base, and 11 bases lay between the germline ends. CDR3 protein: CATSDQGRGNTGELFF. CDR3 bases: TGTGCCACCAGTGATCAGGGGAGGGGGAACACCGGGGAGCTGTTTTTT.

The CDR3 bases are TGTGCCAGCTCAAGGACAGGGGCCACTGAAGCTTTCTTT. Its translation is CASSRTGATEAFF. The V call is TRBV18, the J call TRBJ1-1, with 9 bases matching TRBD1. J was trimmed by 4 bases and V by 5 bases; bases with no gene match: 2. The CDR3 runs to 13 residues. From germline, CDR1 is KGHSH and CDR2 LQKENI.

The rearrangement joins TRBV7-9 to TRBJ2-2; D remains unclear. The germline V and J ends were trimmed by 2 bases and 5 bases, with 9 bases remaining between them. CDR1 is SEHNR and CDR2 is FQNEAQ in the germline V gene (reference sequence). CDR3 length equals 14 residues. DNA for the CDR3: TGTGCCAGCAGCTTACCAGTGGTAACCGGGGAGCTGTTTTTT. Protein sequence: CASSLPVVTGELFF.

This chain uses TRBV18 with TRBJ1-2, with 10 bases aligning to TRBD1. Germline trimming cut 3 bases from V and 4 bases from J; bases unmatched to any gene: 5. This CDR3 contains 15 residues. The germline V gene encodes CDR1 KGHSH and CDR2 LQKENI. The CDR3 is CASSPQDRGVYGYTF. The CDR3 coding sequence is TGTGCCAGCTCACCCCAGGACAGGGGGGTCTATGGCTACACCTTC.

The CDR3 spells CASSSDRGPNQPQHF. Here the CDR3 DNA reads TGTGCCAGCAGCTCGGACAGGGGGCCCAATCAGCCCCAGCATTTT. The chain employs TRBV7-9 and TRBJ1-5; 11 bases map to TRBD1. The CDR3 is made up of 15 amino acids. The junction had 2 bases not matched to a gene; V was cut back by 4 bases and J by 3 bases. Germline-derived CDR1 and CDR2 are SEHNR and FQNEAQ (reference sequence).